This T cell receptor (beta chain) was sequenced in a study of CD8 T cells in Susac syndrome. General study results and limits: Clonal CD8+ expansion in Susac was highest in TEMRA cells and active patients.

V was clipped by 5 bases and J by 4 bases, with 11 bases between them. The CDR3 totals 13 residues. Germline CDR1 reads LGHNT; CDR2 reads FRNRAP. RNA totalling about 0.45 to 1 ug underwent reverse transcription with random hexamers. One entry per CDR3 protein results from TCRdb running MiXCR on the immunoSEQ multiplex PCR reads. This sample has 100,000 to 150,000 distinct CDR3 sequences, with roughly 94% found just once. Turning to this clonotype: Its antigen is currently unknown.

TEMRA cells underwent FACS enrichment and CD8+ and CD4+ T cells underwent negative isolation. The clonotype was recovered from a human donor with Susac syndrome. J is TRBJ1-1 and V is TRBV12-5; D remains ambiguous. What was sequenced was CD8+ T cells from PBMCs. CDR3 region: CASGPVTGTEAFF. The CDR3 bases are TGTGCTAGTGGTCCGGTGACGGGCACTGAAGCTTTCTTT.